Below are 20 T cell receptor beta chains sequenced from a single sample in a study of blood T cell repertoires in COVID-19. The protocol was immunoSEQ multiplex PCR, while the TCRdb copy is restricted to in-frame clones and leaves out a portion. The sample contains 100,000 to 120,000 clones, roughly 82% of which appear only once. Specimen: peripheral blood. The source is a woman aged 40 to 50 with acute or convalescent COVID-19.

This chain joins TRBV19 and TRBJ1-5, with no clear D. Trimming took 8 bases from V and 3 from J, leaving 14 bases between them. The CDR3 runs to 14 residues. Per germline, CDR1 LNHDA and CDR2 SQIVND (reference sequence). CDR3 coding DNA: TGTGCCAGTCGCCTGCGGGAAGTCAATCAGCCCCAGCATTTT. Residues: CASRLREVNQPQHF.

The gene calls are TRBV3-1 (or the pseudogene TRBV3-2) and TRBJ2-3; 12 bases align to TRBD2. Germline CDR1 LGHDT, CDR2 YNNKEL (reference sequence). With V trimmed by 2 bases and J by 1 base, 7 bases remained unmatched. The CDR3 spans 18 residues. The CDR3 nucleotides are TGTGCCAGCAGCCAACGGCTAGCGGGGGGGCCGGGCACAGATACGCAGTATTTT. This gives the protein CASSQRLAGGPGTDTQYF.

The CDR3 nucleotides are TGCAGCGTTGCCCAGGGGGCGAGCACTGAAGCTTTCTTT. Its translation: CSVAQGASTEAFF. The chain recombines TRBV29-1 with TRBJ1-1, with TRBD1 identical over 8 bases. CDR3 length: 13 amino acids. From germline, CDR1 is SQVTM and CDR2 ANQGSEA. The ends lost 4 bases at V and 4 bases at J; junction bases unmatched: 5.

The chain recombines TRBV3-1 (or the pseudogene TRBV3-2) with TRBJ1-4; TRBD1 is a possible D gene (6 bases). Per the germline V gene, CDR1 is LGHDT and CDR2 is YNNKEL (reference sequence). The ends were cut back, 0 bases at V and 10 bases at J, with 15 bases in the middle. This CDR3 has 15 amino acids. The CDR3 spells CASSQDGTTSGKLFF. In DNA form, the CDR3 reads TGTGCCAGCAGCCAAGATGGGACAACCTCGGGAAAACTGTTTTTT.

V and J are TRBV7-9 and TRBJ1-1, with 9 bases lining up with TRBD1. Trimming at V came to 5 bases and at J to 4 bases, leaving 5 bases not matched to a gene. CDR3 length: 14 amino acids. CDR1 SEHNR and CDR2 FQNEAQ come from the germline V gene (reference sequence). The CDR3: CASSPGQGVTEAFF. CDR3 nucleotides: TGTGCCAGCAGCCCGGGACAGGGAGTCACTGAAGCTTTCTTT.

V is TRBV27 and J is TRBJ2-3; 7 positions match TRBD2. With V trimmed by 3 bases and J by 1 base, 4 bases remained unmatched. This CDR3 has 15 amino acids. Germline values: CDR1 MNHEY, CDR2 SMNVEV (reference sequence). In nucleotides, the CDR3 is TGTGCCAGCAGTTTCCGGAGCGGGGGCACAGATACGCAGTATTTT. Its protein is CASSFRSGGTDTQYF.

The J gene is TRBJ2-7, the V gene TRBV6-1, with D possibly matching TRBD2 (5 bases). From germline, CDR1 is MNHNS and CDR2 SASEGT. The CDR3 runs to 15 residues. V dropped 1 base and J dropped 2 bases, with 12 bases sitting between them. CDR3 DNA: TGTGCCAGCAGTGAAGGGAGAGGGAGCGCCTACGAGCAGTACTTC. Its translation: CASSEGRGSAYEQYF.

This clone was observed a handful of times. This chain uses TRBV29-1 with TRBJ2-3; no reliable D call. Trimming took 4 bases from V and 1 from J, leaving 6 bases between them. CDR1 is SQVTM and CDR2 is ANQGSEA in the germline V gene. The CDR3 is 12 residues long. CDR3 residues: CSVGPGTDTQYF. The DNA for the CDR3 is TGCAGCGTTGGGCCCGGCACAGATACGCAGTATTTT.

The chain combines TRBV19 with TRBJ1-1; D unresolved. V dropped 3 bases and J dropped 1 base, with 9 bases sitting between them. The CDR3 has 14 amino acids. Germline CDR1 is LNHDA and CDR2 is SQIVND (reference sequence). The CDR3 sequence: CASSIGPANTEAFF. CDR3 DNA sequence: TGTGCCAGTAGTATTGGGCCTGCGAACACTGAAGCTTTCTTT. The full variable domain, with the rest looked up from reference TRBV19 and TRBJ1-1, is DGGITQSPKYLFRKEGQNVTLSCEQNLNHDAMYWYRQDPGQGLRLIYYSQIVNDFQKGDIAEGYSVSREKKESFPLTVTSAQKNPTAFYLCASSIGPANTEAFFGQGTRLTVV.

The V gene is TRBV6-1, the J gene TRBJ1-1, with a possible D match to TRBD1 (5 bases). Trimming left V 1 base short and J 4 bases short, with 10 bases between. This CDR3 contains 14 residues. In germline, CDR1 is MNHNS, CDR2 SASEGT. The CDR3 here is CASSEEGGVTEAFF. In DNA, the CDR3 is TGTGCCAGCAGTGAAGAGGGAGGGGTCACTGAAGCTTTCTTT.

This CDR3 is CASRETGINYGYTF. The CDR3 DNA follows: TGTGCCAGCAGGGAGACGGGGATTAACTATGGCTACACCTTC. This chain joins TRBV6-6 and TRBJ1-2; no firm D call. Germline-derived CDR1 and CDR2 are MNHNY and SVGAGI (reference sequence). The germline V and J ends were trimmed by 6 bases and 1 base, with 12 bases remaining between them. The CDR3 is 14 amino acids.

This chain links TRBV9 with TRBJ2-2, with D perhaps matching TRBD2 (6 bases). Looked up from germline, CDR1 is SGDLS and CDR2 is YYNGEE. The CDR3 has 17 residues. V gave up 0 bases and J gave up 4 bases, with 16 bases separating them. The CDR3 region has the DNA TGTGCCAGCAGCGTAGGAGGGAAACGGCGGGGCACCGGGGAGCTGTTTTTT. Translating it yields CASSVGGKRRGTGELFF.

The chain links TRBV5-1 to TRBJ2-3, with TRBD2 identical over 12 bases. Germline V CDR1 and CDR2: SGHRS, YFSETQ. The CDR3 has 19 residues. The J segment lost 3 bases and the V segment lost 3 bases, leaving 14 bases of the junction unmatched. The CDR3 region has the DNA TGCGCCAGCAGCTCCCACCCCCTAGCGGGGGGGCCACAGACAGATACGCAGTATTTT. The encoded protein is CASSSHPLAGGPQTDTQYF.

In this sample, this clone turned up once. Germline is not matched at one junction end, which may reflect a read error. The chain links TRBV29-1 to TRBJ2-3; 8 bases align to TRBD2. This CDR3 has 16 residues. Germline CDR1 and CDR2: SQVTM and ANQGSEA. CDR3 region: CRVDDQGRGGTDTQYF. CDR3 in DNA: TGCCGCGTTGACGATCAGGGGCGGGGGGGCACAGATACGCAGTATTTT.

The genes are TRBV4-2 and TRBJ1-5; D gene uncertain. Deletions cut 4 bases from V and 0 bases from J, with 10 bases between. The V gene's germline CDR1 is LGHNA and CDR2 YNFKEQ. This CDR3 contains 15 residues. Here the CDR3 reads CASSLQDYSNQPQHF. CDR3 DNA: TGTGCCAGCAGCCTCCAGGATTATAGCAATCAGCCCCAGCATTTT.

The gene calls are TRBV5-6 and TRBJ1-3, with a possible D match to TRBD1 (6 bases). The CDR3 totals 15 residues. Germline CDR1 and CDR2: SGHDT and YYEEEE. Deletions cut 6 bases from V and 3 bases from J, with 16 bases between. CDR3 nucleotides: TGTGCCAGCACCAAAGTGGGGGCCTATGGAAACACCATATATTTT. It translates to CASTKVGAYGNTIYF.

This rearrangement joins TRBV6-5 to TRBJ1-1; no reliable D call. CDR1 and CDR2 (germline): MNHEY, SVGAGI. The CDR3 contains 16 residues. Deletions cut 4 bases from V and 0 bases from J, with 15 bases between. The CDR3 loop reads CASSSFNHHMNTEAFF. CDR3 nucleotides: TGTGCCAGCAGTTCATTCAACCACCACATGAACACTGAAGCTTTCTTT.

The chain has TRBV28 and TRBJ1-2, with TRBD1 matching 10 bases. The J segment lost 3 bases and the V segment lost 4 bases, leaving 2 bases of the junction unmatched. The length of the CDR3 is 14 residues. CDR1 is MDHEN, CDR2 SYDVKM, per germline. The CDR3 nucleotides are TGTGCCAGCAGTTCGGGACAGGGGTACTATGGCTACACCTTC. Its protein product is CASSSGQGYYGYTF.

This chain uses TRBV7-9 with TRBJ1-4, with unresolved D. V shed 3 bases and J shed 8 bases, with 16 bases lying between them. The CDR3 covers 15 residues. Germline V gene lookup returns CDR1 SEHNR and CDR2 FQNEAQ (reference sequence). The CDR3, as DNA: TGTGCCAGCAGCTTGGGGAGGACCGGAAGGGAAAAACTGTTTTTT. Translated: CASSLGRTGREKLFF.

This chain joins TRBV10-3 and TRBJ1-1; D gene ambiguous. The CDR3 length is 13 residues. V lost 0 bases to trimming and J lost 4 bases, with 6 bases between them. Germline V CDR1 and CDR2: ENHRY, SYGVKD. The CDR3 region is CAISESESTEAFF. In nucleotides, the CDR3 is TGTGCCATCAGTGAGTCTGAGTCCACTGAAGCTTTCTTT.